Following are 12 T cell receptor beta chains from one sample sequenced in a study of molecular identifiers for immune sequencing clone quantification. TCRdb used MiXCR to reprocess the PCR reads, holding one entry per CDR3 protein. The sample lists more than 550,000 distinct CDR3 sequences; roughly 23% were seen once. The sequenced sample was naive CD8+ T cells from blood, with Jurkat cell RNA spiked in. As to subset: FACS-sorted CD8+CD4-CCR7+CD45RA+ naive T cells. The receptors come from a human donor in good health. Some libraries in this study had Jurkat cell RNA spiked in.

This clonotype was recorded at least ten times. The chain employs TRBV27 and TRBJ1-1; TRBD1 might be the D (6 bases). The CDR3 sequence is 15 residues long. Trimming left V 2 bases short and J 4 bases short, with 14 bases between. CDR1 and CDR2 (germline): MNHEY, SMNVEV (reference sequence). CDR3 coding DNA: TGTGCCAGCAGTTTAGACAGGTGGGGGATCACTGAAGCTTTCTTT. Translation: CASSLDRWGITEAFF.

The chain joins TRBV29-1 to TRBJ2-1; D possibly corresponds to TRBD2 (5 bases). This CDR3 contains 15 residues. The V gene lost 0 bases and the J gene lost 4 bases, with 13 bases spanning the gap. Germline V gene sequence: CDR1 SQVTM, CDR2 ANQGSEA. The CDR3 loop reads CSVEDLSGMYNEQFF. DNA of the CDR3: TGCAGCGTTGAAGATTTGTCCGGGATGTACAATGAGCAGTTCTTC.

This clonotype was seen at least ten times. The rearrangement uses TRBV10-3 and TRBJ1-1; no clear D. The CDR3 extends over 15 amino acids. Deletions cut 0 bases from V and 1 base from J, with 9 bases between. Per the germline V gene, CDR1 is ENHRY and CDR2 is SYGVKD. Written as DNA, the CDR3 is TGTGCCATCAGTGAGTCGATAGGGCCGAACACTGAAGCTTTCTTT. Its protein is CAISESIGPNTEAFF.

A few counts support this clonotype. V and J are TRBV5-5 and TRBJ2-5, with D perhaps given as TRBD1 or TRBD2 (6 bases each). Per germline, CDR1 SGHKS and CDR2 YYEKEE (reference sequence). The CDR3 has 18 amino acids. V gave up 1 base and J gave up 1 base, with 20 bases separating them. In DNA, the CDR3 is TGTGCCAGCAGCTTGCTTTCTGGGGGGCCCATGGTCCAAGAGACCCAGTACTTC. Its protein is CASSLLSGGPMVQETQYF.

The chain joins TRBV4-3 to TRBJ1-6; no clear D gene. The CDR3 length is 14 residues. CDR1 is LGHNA, CDR2 YSLEER, per germline. V was shortened by 0 bases and J by 4 bases, with 4 bases between the two germline ends. CDR3 loop: CASSQDRYNSPLHF. The CDR3 nucleotides read TGCGCCAGCAGCCAAGATCGGTATAATTCACCCCTCCACTTT.

This clonotype was seen many times. V and J are TRBV12-3 or TRBV12-4 and TRBJ2-3, with D unclear. The CDR3 consists of 14 residues. Trimming pared 2 bases from V and 0 bases from J, leaving 6 bases between. DNA of the CDR3: TGTGCCAGCAGTTTAATCCAGAGCACAGATACGCAGTATTTT. Its protein product is CASSLIQSTDTQYF.

This clonotype was detected a few times. The rearrangement uses TRBV6-6 and TRBJ2-5; 7 bases are shared with TRBD1. The ends lost 2 bases at V and 4 bases at J; junction bases unmatched: 4. The germline V gene encodes CDR1 MNHNY and CDR2 SVGAGI (reference sequence). This CDR3 contains 14 residues. CDR3: CASSYGGQVETQYF. The CDR3 nucleotides are TGTGCCAGCAGTTACGGCGGACAGGTAGAGACCCAGTACTTC.

This clonotype was seen ten or more times. V gene TRBV4-3 combines with J gene TRBJ2-3; D may be TRBD2 (5 bases). Germline assignment: CDR1 LGHNA and CDR2 YSLEER. Between the trimmed V and J ends, which lost 0 bases and 2 bases, there was a span of 15 bases. CDR3 length: 17 amino acids. Written as DNA, the CDR3 is TGCGCCAGCAGCCAAGACGGGGTCGGCGGTATCACAGATACGCAGTATTTT. It codes for CASSQDGVGGITDTQYF.

In this sample, this clonotype turned up once. At one end the junction does not follow the germline gene, possibly because of a read error. The genes are TRBV4-2 and TRBJ1-5; 8 positions match TRBD1. Per germline, CDR1 LGHNA and CDR2 YNFKEQ. CDR3 length: 17 amino acids. The CDR3 loop reads CASSQEYQGAGNQPQQF. CDR3 coding DNA: TGTGCCAGCAGCCAAGAGTACCAGGGGGCTGGCAATCAGCCCCAGCAGTTT.

Notes on this clonotype: This may be a read error, as it is one base from a much larger clone. J is TRBJ1-1 and V is TRBV29-1; TRBD1 might be the D (5 bases). This CDR3 spans 16 amino acids. Germline CDR1 and CDR2: SQVTM and ANQGSEA. Written as DNA, the CDR3 is TGCAGCGTTGAGGGGCGGGGCAGCCGAATGAACACTGAAGCTTCCTTT. This sequence encodes CSVEGRGSRMNTEASF.

The J gene is TRBJ1-1, the V gene TRBV20-1; no clear D. Trimming pared 1 base from V and 4 bases from J, leaving 16 bases between. CDR3 size: 15 residues. The germline V gene has CDR1 DFQATT and CDR2 SNEGSKA (reference sequence). The CDR3 protein is CSARVVGRSGTEAFF. In DNA, the CDR3 is TGCAGTGCTAGAGTCGTAGGGAGGTCAGGCACTGAAGCTTTCTTT.

This clonotype has just one count. Since a much larger clone is just one base distant, this may be a read error. V and J are TRBV7-9 and TRBJ1-2, with 8 bases identical to TRBD1. V shed 3 bases, J shed 6 bases, and the junction held 6 bases outside the gene matches. Germline lookup yields CDR1 SEHNR and CDR2 FQNEAQ (reference sequence). CDR3 length: 14 amino acids. CDR3 in amino acids: CASSLTGEAHGYTF. CDR3 nucleotide sequence: TGTGCCAGCAGCTTGACAGGGGAGGCCCATGGCTACACCTTC.